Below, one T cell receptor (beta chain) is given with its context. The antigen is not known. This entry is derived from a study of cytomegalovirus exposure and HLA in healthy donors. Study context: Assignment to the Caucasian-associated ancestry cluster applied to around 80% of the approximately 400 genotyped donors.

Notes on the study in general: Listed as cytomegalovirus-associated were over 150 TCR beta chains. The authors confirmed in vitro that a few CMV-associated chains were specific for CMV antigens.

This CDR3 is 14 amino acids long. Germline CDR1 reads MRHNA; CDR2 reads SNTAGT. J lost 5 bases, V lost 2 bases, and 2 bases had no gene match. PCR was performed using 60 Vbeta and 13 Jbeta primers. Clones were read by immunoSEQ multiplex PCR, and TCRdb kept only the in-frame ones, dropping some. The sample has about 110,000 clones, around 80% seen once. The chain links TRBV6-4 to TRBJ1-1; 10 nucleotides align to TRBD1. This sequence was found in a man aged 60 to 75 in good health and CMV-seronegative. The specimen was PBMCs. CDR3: CASSDGTGVTEAFF. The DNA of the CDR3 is TGTGCCAGCAGTGACGGGACAGGGGTGACTGAAGCTTTCTTT.